Sequencing of this T cell receptor beta chain was carried out in a study of blood T cell repertoires in COVID-19. The wider study: Sites in the United States, Italy and Spain provided acute and convalescent COVID-19 samples.

Repertoires were generated with immunoSEQ multiplex PCR, while TCRdb's copy carries only in-frame clones and drops some. This sample has hundreds of thousands of clones; 82% occur once, and the top ten carry 3% to 4%. Everyone who took part was 18 to 89 years old, and they came from 24 US areas. V lost 0 bases and J lost 4; bases outside the gene matches: 7. Germline loops: CDR1 KGHDR, CDR2 SFDVKD. This CDR3 contains 16 residues. The chain carries TRBV24-1 and TRBJ2-5, with 7 bases lining up with TRBD2. Material: PBMCs or T cells enriched from blood (not recorded which). This clonotype originated in a woman aged 60-75 years who had recovered from COVID-19. In nucleotides, the CDR3 is TGTGCCACCAGTGATTTGCAGCGGGGCGGGTTAGAGACCCAGTACTTC. Its protein product is CATSDLQRGGLETQYF.